Presented here are 5 T cell receptor beta chains from one specimen sequenced in a study of blood T cell repertoires in COVID-19. Clones were read by immunoSEQ multiplex PCR, and TCRdb kept only the in-frame ones, dropping some. Of roughly 190,000 clones in the sample, roughly 80% are singletons; the top ten hold approximately 7.8%. Sequencing was carried out using peripheral blood. Receptors were obtained from a woman aged 55-75 years with COVID-19, enrolled during active disease.

For the CDR3, the DNA is TGTGCCAGCAGTTTATTTAGCGGGGGGAGCACAGATACGCAGTATTTT. It codes for CASSLFSGGSTDTQYF. The chain employs TRBV27 and TRBJ2-3, with TRBD2 identical over 10 bases. Per germline, CDR1 MNHEY and CDR2 SMNVEV (reference sequence). The CDR3 totals 16 residues. V trimming: 1 base; J trimming: 0 bases; junction bases outside the gene matches: 1.

This chain's CDR3 is CASSSTGGYEPQHF. The CDR3, as DNA: TGCGCCAGCAGCTCAACCGGAGGGTATGAGCCCCAGCATTTT. The V gene is TRBV5-1, the J gene TRBJ1-5; D is uncertain. CDR1 SGHRS and CDR2 YFSETQ come from the germline V gene. V dropped 3 bases and J dropped 8 bases, with 15 bases sitting between them. This CDR3 has 14 amino acids.

The J gene is TRBJ2-2, the V gene TRBV7-2; TRBD2 might be the D (7 bases). Trimming removed 0 bases at V and 5 bases at J, with 10 bases between. This CDR3 spans 15 amino acids. Germline-derived CDR1 and CDR2 are SGHTA and FQGNSA. For the CDR3, the DNA is TGTGCCAGCAGCTTAGCGGGGGGGCAGACCGGGGAGCTGTTTTTT. Protein: CASSLAGGQTGELFF.

The V call is TRBV11-2, the J call TRBJ2-2; 7 nucleotides match TRBD1. The germline V gene encodes CDR1 SGHAT and CDR2 FQNNGV. The CDR3 consists of 15 residues. The ends lost 5 bases at V and 4 bases at J; junction bases unmatched: 7. CDR3 region: CASSTRQGFTGELFF. CDR3 DNA: TGTGCCAGCAGCACTCGACAGGGTTTCACCGGGGAGCTGTTTTTT.

V and J are TRBV5-8 and TRBJ1-1, with TRBD1 matching over 7 bases. The CDR3 totals 14 residues. Germline CDR1 and CDR2: SGHTS and YDEGEE. Trimming at V came to 3 bases and at J to 1 base, leaving 3 bases not matched to a gene. CDR3 sequence: CASSSGQKNTEAFF. The DNA of the CDR3 is TGTGCCAGCAGCTCGGGACAGAAGAACACTGAAGCTTTCTTT.